This T cell receptor beta chain derives from a study of blood T cell repertoires in COVID-19. Study details: Acute and convalescent COVID-19 samples came from the United States, Italy and Spain. The cDNA or gDNA used as material had been derived from T cells, B-cell-depleted T cells, or PBMCs.

The CDR3 is 15 amino acids. Germline V gives CDR1 LNHNV, CDR2 YYDKDF (reference sequence). Trimming cost V 3 bases and J 4 bases; bases outside gene matches: 6. As processed by the authors: Estimated nucleated cell counts came from reference gene primer amplification. Method: immunoSEQ multiplex PCR; TCRdb's copy keeps in-frame clones and lacks some. The DNA gave D and trimming, while V, J and clone size come from that table. The table lists roughly 80,000 clones, about 85% of them singletons. The chain combines TRBV15 with TRBJ2-5, with TRBD2 matching over 9 bases. The specimen was peripheral blood. The sequence came from a human donor in a cohort sampled during active COVID-19. The CDR3 loop reads CATSSRAGGGETQYF. The CDR3 nucleotides are TGTGCCACCAGCAGCCGAGCGGGAGGTGGAGAGACCCAGTACTTC.